The 25 T cell receptor beta chains reported below all come from one sample, sequenced in a study of CD8 T cells in ankylosing spondylitis. Study-wide results and caveats: What seemed typical of ankylosing spondylitis blood was a TCR beta motif built from several highly homologous variants.

TCRdb passed the 5' RACE reads through MiXCR, listing each CDR3 protein once. The data contain a few hundred thousand distinct CDR3 sequences, about 6.7% of them singletons. What these receptors recognize is not known. Material: blood, either unsorted or a sorted T cell fraction (not recorded which). Receptors originate from a male donor with ankylosing spondylitis.

This clonotype was counted between two and nine times. The rearrangement links TRBV5-1 to TRBJ2-1, with 9 bases matching TRBD2. The CDR3 is 16 residues long. Germline CDR1 reads SGHRS; CDR2 reads YFSETQ. J gave up 1 base and V 4 bases, and 6 bases lay outside the gene matches. As DNA, the CDR3 is TGCGCCAGCAGCCCCTATAGCGGGGGTTCCTACAATGAGCAGTTCTTC. This translates into CASSPYSGGSYNEQFF.

This clonotype was counted many times. The rearrangement joins TRBV4-2 to TRBJ2-5; 14 positions agree with TRBD2. This CDR3 contains 17 residues. J gave up 4 bases and V 4 bases, and 8 bases lay outside the gene matches. The germline V gene encodes CDR1 LGHNA and CDR2 YNFKEQ. The CDR3 sequence is CASSPRTSGGKGETQYF. CDR3 nucleotides: TGTGCCAGCAGCCCAAGGACTAGCGGGGGGAAAGGAGAGACCCAGTACTTC.

This clonotype was picked up many times. The chain combines TRBV5-1 with TRBJ2-2, with 10 bases matching TRBD2. With 6 bases clipped from V and 2 bases from J, the junction kept 1 base outside the gene matches. This CDR3 contains 14 residues. Germline lookup yields CDR1 SGHRS and CDR2 YFSETQ. CDR3 in DNA: TGCGCCAGCAAACTAGCGGGAAACACCGGGGAGCTGTTTTTT. Its protein is CASKLAGNTGELFF.

This clonotype has ten or more counts. The chain carries TRBV28 and TRBJ2-7, with 7 bases fitting TRBD2. The J segment lost 3 bases and the V segment lost 6 bases, leaving 11 bases of the junction unmatched. The CDR3 spans 15 residues. Germline values: CDR1 MDHEN, CDR2 SYDVKM. For the CDR3, the DNA is TGTGCCAGCAGGCCGCGGGGGAGGCGCGTCTACGAGCAGTACTTC. Translated: CASRPRGRRVYEQYF.

The chain uses TRBV19 and TRBJ2-6; tentative D call: TRBD2 (5 bases). V lost 5 bases, J lost 4 bases, and 15 bases lay in between. Germline V gives CDR1 LNHDA, CDR2 SQIVND (reference sequence). The CDR3 is 16 residues long. CDR3 DNA sequence: TGTGCCAGTAGTCCCCTTGACGGGATAGGGGCCAACGTCCTGACTTTC. The encoded protein is CASSPLDGIGANVLTF.

This clonotype was recorded many times. This chain joins TRBV29-1 and TRBJ2-1; maybe TRBD2 (5 bases). Germline CDR1 is SQVTM and CDR2 is ANQGSEA. Between the trimmed V and J ends, which lost 6 bases and 6 bases, there was a span of 12 bases. The CDR3 runs 12 residues. The CDR3 coding sequence is TGCAGCGTGAATGAGGCGGGCAATGAGCAGTTCTTC. It is translated as CSVNEAGNEQFF.

This clonotype has only a few counts. CDR3 sequence: CASRGVSTDTQYF. The CDR3 nucleotides read TGTGCCAGCCGCGGCGTAAGCACAGATACGCAGTATTTT. V gene TRBV7-8 combines with J gene TRBJ2-3; D gene unclear. V lost 8 bases and J 0 bases, leaving 9 bases between the germline ends. CDR1 is SGHVS and CDR2 is FQNEAQ in the germline V gene. This CDR3 spans 13 amino acids.

With respect to this clonotype: This could be a read error, since a much larger clone is one nucleotide away. The chain has TRBV5-7 and TRBJ2-1, with D tentatively TRBD1 or TRBD2 (5 bases each). TRBV5-7 is an ORF, with its function uncertain. V dropped 3 bases and J dropped 7 bases, with 14 bases sitting between them. This CDR3 is built from 14 residues. CDR3 bases: TGTGCCAGCAGCTCGGGCTGGGGGTGGAATGAGCAGTTCTTC. As protein: CASSSGWGWNEQFF.

This clonotype was seen ten or more times. V and J are TRBV20-1 and TRBJ2-7; TRBD2 is a possible D gene (5 bases). Trimming removed 4 bases from V and 0 bases from J, with 13 bases in between. This CDR3 has 14 residues. CDR1 and CDR2 (germline): DFQATT, SNEGSKA (reference sequence). The CDR3 protein is CSAKQLEVSYEQYF. CDR3 bases: TGCAGTGCTAAGCAACTAGAAGTCTCCTACGAGCAGTACTTC.

V gene TRBV5-1 combines with J gene TRBJ1-5, with 9 bases lining up with TRBD1. The junction had 6 bases not matched to a gene; V was cut back by 4 bases and J by 7 bases. Germline-derived CDR1 and CDR2 are SGHRS and YFSETQ. CDR3 length equals 14 residues. The CDR3 is CASSLRGQGQPQHF. The CDR3 DNA sequence: TGCGCCAGCAGCCTACGCGGACAGGGGCAGCCCCAGCATTTT.

This clonotype has a count of ten or more. This rearrangement joins TRBV29-1 to TRBJ2-7; maybe TRBD2 (7 bases). The CDR3 spans 14 residues. Trimming took off 7 bases at V and 3 bases at J, with 19 bases between the two ends. Germline V gene lookup returns CDR1 SQVTM and CDR2 ANQGSEA. CDR3 in amino acids: CSAQPTGRVYEQYF. The CDR3 coding sequence is TGCAGCGCCCAACCAACAGGGAGGGTCTACGAGCAGTACTTC.

This clonotype was recorded at least ten times. The chain links TRBV29-1 to TRBJ1-5; D ambiguous. Deletions cut 0 bases from V and 4 bases from J, with 4 bases between. Germline assignment: CDR1 SQVTM and CDR2 ANQGSEA. This CDR3 has 12 amino acids. The CDR3, as DNA: TGCAGCGTTGAAGATAATAATCAGCCCCAGCATTTT. This encodes CSVEDNNQPQHF.

The chain couples TRBV7-6 to TRBJ2-2, with 14 bases identical to TRBD2. The CDR3 has 16 residues. The germline CDR1 and CDR2 sequences are SGHVS and FNYEAQ. Trimming at V came to 5 bases and at J to 5 bases, leaving 4 bases not matched to a gene. DNA for the CDR3: TGTGCCAGCAGCGCTAGACTAGCGGGAGGGACCGGGGAGCTGTTTTTT. It yields the protein CASSARLAGGTGELFF.

This clonotype was seen a handful of times. This rearrangement joins TRBV28 to TRBJ2-1; TRBD1 matches at 9 bases. CDR1 and CDR2 (germline): MDHEN, SYDVKM. The CDR3 loop spans 15 amino acids. With 1 base clipped from V and 7 bases from J, the junction kept 5 bases outside the gene matches. The CDR3 region is CASSLLGQGVNEQFF. CDR3 bases: TGTGCCAGCAGTTTATTGGGACAGGGAGTGAATGAGCAGTTCTTC.

This clonotype was counted ten times or more. The chain is built from TRBV11-2 and TRBJ1-1; D possibly corresponds to TRBD1 (5 bases). Germline V CDR1 and CDR2: SGHAT, FQNNGV. The CDR3 contains 14 residues. Trimming pared 3 bases from V and 4 bases from J, leaving 12 bases between. In nucleotides, the CDR3 is TGTGCCAGCAGCTTGGGACTAGGTCTCACTGAAGCTTTCTTT. Translating it yields CASSLGLGLTEAFF.

This clonotype was picked up many times. The V gene is TRBV14, the J gene TRBJ1-1; D unclear. CDR1 is SGHDN, CDR2 FVKESK, per germline. The CDR3 has 16 amino acids. Trimming pared 4 bases from V and 4 bases from J, leaving 19 bases between. The CDR3 DNA reads TGTGCCAGCAGCCGCCTTGGAGAGGGCACAATCACTGAAGCTTTCTTT. It translates to CASSRLGEGTITEAFF.

A remark on this clonotype: A much larger clonotype is one base distant, so this may be a read error. The V gene is TRBV6-2 or TRBV6-3, the J gene TRBJ1-1, with D uncertain. V dropped 2 bases and J dropped 0 bases, with 19 bases sitting between them. In germline, CDR1 is MNHEY, CDR2 SVGEGT. This CDR3 has 18 residues. The CDR3 loop reads CASSYPSPRKALNTEAFF. CDR3 nucleotide sequence: TGTGCCAGCAGTTACCCCAGCCCTCGAAAGGCTCTGAACACTGAAGCTTTCTTT.

This clonotype was counted only a few times. This chain uses TRBV3-1 with TRBJ2-3, with D perhaps being TRBD1 or TRBD2 (5 bases each). Germline CDR1 reads LGHDT; CDR2 reads YNNKEL (reference sequence). The ends were cut back, 1 base at V and 2 bases at J, with 16 bases in the middle. The CDR3 length is 17 residues. The CDR3, as DNA: TGTGCCAGCAGCCAAGGTAGAAGGGGACGCTACACAGATACGCAGTATTTT. It codes for CASSQGRRGRYTDTQYF.

This clonotype was picked up many times. The chain uses TRBV2 and TRBJ2-1; D not certain. The CDR3 extends over 10 amino acids. With 7 bases removed from V and 8 bases from J, the gap between germline ends came to 6 bases. Germline-derived CDR1 and CDR2 are SNHLY and FYNNEI. The CDR3 DNA reads as TGTGCCAGCATGGGTCATGAGCAGTTCTTC. Protein: CASMGHEQFF.

This clonotype has a count of ten or more. The gene calls are TRBV6-1 and TRBJ1-2; D unclear. Germline V gene sequence: CDR1 MNHNS, CDR2 SASEGT. The CDR3 covers 14 residues. V was cut by 11 bases and J by 5 bases, with 21 bases left in between. In DNA form, the CDR3 reads TGTGCCGTTAAGGGTGGTTCCAGCGGGTATGGCTACACCTTC. Protein sequence: CAVKGGSSGYGYTF.

This clonotype was seen a few times. V is TRBV7-8 and J is TRBJ2-3; tentatively, D is TRBD2 (7 bases). The CDR3 loop spans 17 amino acids. Trimming took off 6 bases at V and 0 bases at J, with 19 bases between the two ends. Looked up from germline, CDR1 is SGHVS and CDR2 is FQNEAQ. DNA for the CDR3: TGTGCCAGCAGTCTTATGCCGGGGGGCTTCAGCACAGATACGCAGTATTTT. Translation gives CASSLMPGGFSTDTQYF.

This clonotype was detected only a few times. The chain carries TRBV7-9 and TRBJ2-7; D may be TRBD2 (5 bases). Trimming left V 3 bases short and J 5 bases short, with 8 bases between. The CDR3 consists of 12 residues. From germline, CDR1 is SEHNR and CDR2 FQNEAQ (reference sequence). CDR3 amino acids: CASSFSGHEQYF. The CDR3 coding sequence is TGTGCCAGCAGCTTCAGCGGACACGAGCAGTACTTC.

This clonotype occurred many times. The chain is built from TRBV7-8 and TRBJ1-1, with TRBD1 matching 7 bases. The CDR3 has 17 residues. The germline CDR1 and CDR2 sequences are SGHVS and FQNEAQ. Trimming took 4 bases from V and 0 from J; bases not matched to a gene: 11. CDR3 sequence: CASSSSQDRILNTEAFF. CDR3 nucleotide sequence: TGTGCCAGCAGCTCTTCCCAGGACAGGATTCTGAACACTGAAGCTTTCTTT. The full variable domain, rest sourced from reference TRBV7-8 and TRBJ1-1, is GAGVSQSPRYKVAKRGQDVALRCDPISGHVSLFWYQQALGQGPEFLTYFQNEAQLDKSGLPSDRFFAERPEGSVSTLKIQRTQQEDSAVYLCASSSSQDRILNTEAFFGQGTRLTVV.

The gene calls are TRBV5-1 and TRBJ2-7, with TRBD2 matching 12 bases. Germline values: CDR1 SGHRS, CDR2 YFSETQ. The junction had 4 bases not matched to a gene; V was cut back by 8 bases and J by 4 bases. CDR3 size: 13 residues. The CDR3 coding sequence is TGCGCCAGTAGGACTAGCGGGATGTACGAGCAGTACTTC. Its translation: CASRTSGMYEQYF.

This clonotype was recorded many times. This chain connects TRBV7-2 to TRBJ2-3; D unclear. The CDR3 is made up of 15 amino acids. Trimming removed 3 bases from V and 3 bases from J, with 13 bases in between. CDR1 is SGHTA and CDR2 is FQGNSA in the germline V gene. CDR3 amino acids: CASSFDIFGTDTQYF. The CDR3, as DNA: TGTGCCAGCAGCTTCGACATCTTCGGGACAGATACGCAGTATTTT.